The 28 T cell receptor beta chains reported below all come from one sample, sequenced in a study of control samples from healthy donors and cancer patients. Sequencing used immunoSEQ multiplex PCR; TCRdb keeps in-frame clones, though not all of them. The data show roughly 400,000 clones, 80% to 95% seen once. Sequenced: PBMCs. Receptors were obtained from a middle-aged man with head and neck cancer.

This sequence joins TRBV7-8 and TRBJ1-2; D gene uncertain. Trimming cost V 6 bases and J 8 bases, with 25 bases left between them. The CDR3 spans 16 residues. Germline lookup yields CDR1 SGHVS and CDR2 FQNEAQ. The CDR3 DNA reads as TGTGCCAGCAGTACCGATTCCGGGCCTCGGTCTGGAGGCTACACCTTC. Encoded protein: CASSTDSGPRSGGYTF.

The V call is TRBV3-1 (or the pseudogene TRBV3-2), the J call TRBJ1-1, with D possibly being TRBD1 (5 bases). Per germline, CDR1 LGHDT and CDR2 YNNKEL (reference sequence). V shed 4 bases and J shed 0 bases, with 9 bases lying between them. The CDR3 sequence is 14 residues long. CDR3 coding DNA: TGTGCCAGCAGCCTCGGGACGCTGAACACTGAAGCTTTCTTT. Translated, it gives CASSLGTLNTEAFF.

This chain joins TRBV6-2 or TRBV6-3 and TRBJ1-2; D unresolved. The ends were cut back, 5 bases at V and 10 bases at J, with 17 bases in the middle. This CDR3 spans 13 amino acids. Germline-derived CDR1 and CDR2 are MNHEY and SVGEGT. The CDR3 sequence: CASSVRGFFDYTF. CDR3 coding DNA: TGTGCCAGCAGTGTAAGAGGGTTCTTTGACTACACCTTC.

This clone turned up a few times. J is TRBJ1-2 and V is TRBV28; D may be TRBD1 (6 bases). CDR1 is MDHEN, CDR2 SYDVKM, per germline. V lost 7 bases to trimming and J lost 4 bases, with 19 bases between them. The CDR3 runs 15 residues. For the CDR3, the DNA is TGTGCCAGCACCAGGGATGCGCAGGGGAGCTATGGCTACACCTTC. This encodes CASTRDAQGSYGYTF.

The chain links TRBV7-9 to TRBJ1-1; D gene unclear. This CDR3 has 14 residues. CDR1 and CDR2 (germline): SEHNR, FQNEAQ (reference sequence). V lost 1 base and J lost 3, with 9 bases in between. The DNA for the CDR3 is TGTGCCAGCAGCTTAGGGAACACGGACACTGAAGCTTTCTTT. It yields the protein CASSLGNTDTEAFF.

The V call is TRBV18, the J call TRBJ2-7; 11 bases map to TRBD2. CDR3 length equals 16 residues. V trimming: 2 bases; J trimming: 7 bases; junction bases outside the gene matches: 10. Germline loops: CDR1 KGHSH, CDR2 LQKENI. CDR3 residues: CASSPGTSGGAREQYF. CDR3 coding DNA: TGTGCCAGCTCACCAGGGACTAGCGGTGGGGCCCGTGAGCAGTACTTC.

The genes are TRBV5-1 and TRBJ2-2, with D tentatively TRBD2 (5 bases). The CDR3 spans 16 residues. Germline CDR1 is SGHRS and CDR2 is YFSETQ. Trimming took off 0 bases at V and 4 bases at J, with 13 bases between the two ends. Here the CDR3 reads CASSLGWEFGTGELFF. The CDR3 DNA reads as TGCGCCAGCAGCTTGGGGTGGGAGTTCGGCACCGGGGAGCTGTTTTTT.

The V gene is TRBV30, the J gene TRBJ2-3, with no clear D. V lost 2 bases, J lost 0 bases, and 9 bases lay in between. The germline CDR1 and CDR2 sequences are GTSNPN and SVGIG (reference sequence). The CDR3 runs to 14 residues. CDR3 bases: TGTGCCTGGAGTTTGGGTGGAAGCACAGATACGCAGTATTTT. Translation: CAWSLGGSTDTQYF.

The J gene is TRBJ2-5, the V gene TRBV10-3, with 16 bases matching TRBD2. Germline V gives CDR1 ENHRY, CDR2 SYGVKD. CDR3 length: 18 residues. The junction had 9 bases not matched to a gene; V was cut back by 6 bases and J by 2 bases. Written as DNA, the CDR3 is TGTGCCATCAGGAACCCCAGGGGACTAGCGGGGGGGCAAGAGACCCAGTACTTC. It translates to CAIRNPRGLAGGQETQYF.

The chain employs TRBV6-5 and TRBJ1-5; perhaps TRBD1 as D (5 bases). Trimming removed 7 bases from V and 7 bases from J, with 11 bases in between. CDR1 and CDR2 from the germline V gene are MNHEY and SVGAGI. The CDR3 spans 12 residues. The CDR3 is CASMWGGQPQHF. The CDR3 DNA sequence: TGTGCCAGCATGTGGGGCGGACAGCCCCAGCATTTT.

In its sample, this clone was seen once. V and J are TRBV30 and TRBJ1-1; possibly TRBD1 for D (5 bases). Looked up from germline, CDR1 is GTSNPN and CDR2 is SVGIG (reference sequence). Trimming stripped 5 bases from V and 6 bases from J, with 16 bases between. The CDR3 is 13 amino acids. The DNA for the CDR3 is TGTGCCTGGGCTCGGGGACGTCGGGCTGAAGCTTTCTTT. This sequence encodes CAWARGRRAEAFF.

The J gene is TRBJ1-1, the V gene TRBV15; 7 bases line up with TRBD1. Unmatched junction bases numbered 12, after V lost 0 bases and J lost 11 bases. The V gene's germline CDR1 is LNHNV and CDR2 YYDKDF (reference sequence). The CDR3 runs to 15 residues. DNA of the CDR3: TGTGCCACCAGCAGAGATAGTCCCGGGACAGTGAAGGCTTTCTTT. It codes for CATSRDSPGTVKAFF. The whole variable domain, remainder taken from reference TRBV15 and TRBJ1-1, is DAMVIQNPRYQVTQFGKPVTLSCSQTLNHNVMYWYQQKSSQAPKLLFHYYDKDFNNEADTPDNFQSRRPNTSFCFLDIRSPGLGDTAMYLCATSRDSPGTVKAFFGQGTRLTVV.

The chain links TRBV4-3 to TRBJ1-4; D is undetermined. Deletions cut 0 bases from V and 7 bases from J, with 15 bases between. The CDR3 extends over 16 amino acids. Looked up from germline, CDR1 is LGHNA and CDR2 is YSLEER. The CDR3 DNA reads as TGCGCCAGCAGCCAAGATATGGGGATCTGGAGTGAAAAACTGTTTTTT. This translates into CASSQDMGIWSEKLFF.

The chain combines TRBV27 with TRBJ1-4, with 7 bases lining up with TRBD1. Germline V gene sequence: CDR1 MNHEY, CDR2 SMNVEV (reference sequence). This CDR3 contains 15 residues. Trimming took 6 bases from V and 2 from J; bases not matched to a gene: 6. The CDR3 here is CASRPTRGTNEKLFF. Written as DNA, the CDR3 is TGTGCCAGCAGACCAACCAGGGGGACTAATGAAAAACTGTTTTTT.

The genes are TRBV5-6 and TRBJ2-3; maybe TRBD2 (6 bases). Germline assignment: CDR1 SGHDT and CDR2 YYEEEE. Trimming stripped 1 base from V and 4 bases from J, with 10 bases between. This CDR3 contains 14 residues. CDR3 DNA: TGTGCCAGCAGCTTGATACTAGCCCCAGATACGCAGTATTTT. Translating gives CASSLILAPDTQYF. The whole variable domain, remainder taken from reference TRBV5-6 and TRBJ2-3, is DAGVTQSPTHLIKTRGQQVTLRCSPKSGHDTVSWYQQALGQGPQFIFQYYEEEERQRGNFPDRFSGHQFPNYSSELNVNALLLGDSALYLCASSLILAPDTQYFGPGTRLTVL.

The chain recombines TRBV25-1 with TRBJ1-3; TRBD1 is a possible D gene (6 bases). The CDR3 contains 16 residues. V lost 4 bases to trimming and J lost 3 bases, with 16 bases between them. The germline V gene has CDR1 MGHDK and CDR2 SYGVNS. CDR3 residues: CASSGLRGAGGNTIYF. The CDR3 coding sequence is TGTGCCAGCAGTGGCCTAAGGGGGGCGGGTGGAAACACCATATATTTT.

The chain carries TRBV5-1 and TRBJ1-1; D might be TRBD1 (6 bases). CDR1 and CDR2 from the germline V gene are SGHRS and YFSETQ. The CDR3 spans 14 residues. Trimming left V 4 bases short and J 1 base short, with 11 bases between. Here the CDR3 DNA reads TGCGCCAGCAGCATAGGACAGAGGAACACTGAAGCTTTCTTT. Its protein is CASSIGQRNTEAFF.

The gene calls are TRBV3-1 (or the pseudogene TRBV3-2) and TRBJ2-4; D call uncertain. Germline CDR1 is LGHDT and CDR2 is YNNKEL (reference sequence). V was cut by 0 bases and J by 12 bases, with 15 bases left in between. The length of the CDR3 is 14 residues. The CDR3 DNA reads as TGTGCCAGCAGCCAAGATTGGGCTAGTCGTGATCAGTACTTC. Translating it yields CASSQDWASRDQYF.

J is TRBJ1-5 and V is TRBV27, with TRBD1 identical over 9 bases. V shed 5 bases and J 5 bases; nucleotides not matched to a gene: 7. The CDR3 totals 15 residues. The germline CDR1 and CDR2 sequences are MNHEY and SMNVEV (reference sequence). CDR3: CASSKGQGRHQPQHF. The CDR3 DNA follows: TGTGCCAGCAGTAAGGGACAGGGTCGCCATCAGCCCCAGCATTTT.

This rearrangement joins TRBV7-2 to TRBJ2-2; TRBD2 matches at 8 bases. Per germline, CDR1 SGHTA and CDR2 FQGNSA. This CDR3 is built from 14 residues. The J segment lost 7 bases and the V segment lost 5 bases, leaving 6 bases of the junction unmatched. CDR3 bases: TGTGCCAGCAGCCCTATGAGCGGGGGCGGGGAGCTGTTTTTT. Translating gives CASSPMSGGGELFF.

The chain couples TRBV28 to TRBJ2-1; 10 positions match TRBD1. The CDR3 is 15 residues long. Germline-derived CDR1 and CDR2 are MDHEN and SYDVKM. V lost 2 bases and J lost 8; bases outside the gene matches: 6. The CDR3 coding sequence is TGTGCCAGCAGTTTAGCGACAGGGGGCTGGTATGAGCAGTTCTTC. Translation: CASSLATGGWYEQFF.

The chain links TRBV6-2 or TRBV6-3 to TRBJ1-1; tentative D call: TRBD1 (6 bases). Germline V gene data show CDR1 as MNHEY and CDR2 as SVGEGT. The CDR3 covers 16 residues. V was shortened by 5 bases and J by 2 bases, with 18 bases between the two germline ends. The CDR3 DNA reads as TGTGCCAGCAGTCTTCCGCCGGACAGACGAAACACTGAAGCTTTCTTT. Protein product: CASSLPPDRRNTEAFF.

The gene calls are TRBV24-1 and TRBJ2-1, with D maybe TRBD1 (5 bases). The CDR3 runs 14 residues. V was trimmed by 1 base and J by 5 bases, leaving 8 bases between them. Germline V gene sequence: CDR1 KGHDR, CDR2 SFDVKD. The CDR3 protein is CATSDLRGNNEQFF. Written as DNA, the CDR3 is TGTGCCACCAGTGATTTAAGGGGAAACAATGAGCAGTTCTTC.

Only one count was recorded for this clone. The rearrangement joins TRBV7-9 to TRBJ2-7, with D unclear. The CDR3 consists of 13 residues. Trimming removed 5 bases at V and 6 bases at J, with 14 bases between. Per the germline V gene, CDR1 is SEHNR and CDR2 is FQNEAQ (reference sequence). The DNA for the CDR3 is TGTGCCAGCAGCCCACCCGGGTGGGGCGAGCAGTACTTC. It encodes CASSPPGWGEQYF.

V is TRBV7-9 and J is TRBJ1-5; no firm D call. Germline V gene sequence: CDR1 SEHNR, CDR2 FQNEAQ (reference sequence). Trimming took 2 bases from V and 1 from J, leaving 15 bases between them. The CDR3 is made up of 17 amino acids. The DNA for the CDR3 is TGTGCCAGCAGCTTATGGTCGGCGGGAATGAGCAATCAGCCCCAGCATTTT. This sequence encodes CASSLWSAGMSNQPQHF.

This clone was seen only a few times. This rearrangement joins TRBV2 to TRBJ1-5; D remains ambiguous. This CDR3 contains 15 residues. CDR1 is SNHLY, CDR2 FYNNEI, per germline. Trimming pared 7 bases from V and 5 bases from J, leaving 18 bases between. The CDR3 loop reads CASTPEAGADQPQHF. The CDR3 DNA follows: TGTGCCAGCACCCCGGAGGCAGGCGCGGATCAGCCCCAGCATTTT. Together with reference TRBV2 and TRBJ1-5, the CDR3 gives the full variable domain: EPEVTQTPSHQVTQMGQEVILRCVPISNHLYFYWYRQILGQKVEFLVSFYNNEISEKSEIFDDQFSVERPDGSNFTLKIRSTKLEDSAMYFCASTPEAGADQPQHFGDGTRLSIL.

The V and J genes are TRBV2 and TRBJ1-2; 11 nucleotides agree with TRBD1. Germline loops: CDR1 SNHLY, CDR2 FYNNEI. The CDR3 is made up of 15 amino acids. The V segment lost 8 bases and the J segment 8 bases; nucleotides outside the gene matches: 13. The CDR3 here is CASELKGQGARGYTF. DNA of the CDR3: TGTGCCAGCGAGCTAAAAGGACAGGGGGCGCGGGGCTACACCTTC.

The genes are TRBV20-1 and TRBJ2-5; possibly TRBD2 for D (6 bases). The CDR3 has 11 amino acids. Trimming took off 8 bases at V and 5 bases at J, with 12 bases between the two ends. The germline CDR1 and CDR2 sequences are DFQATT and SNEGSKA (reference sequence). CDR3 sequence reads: CSMRGAETQYF. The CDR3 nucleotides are TGCAGTATGCGGGGAGCCGAGACCCAGTACTTC.